The rows below give T cell receptor beta chains drawn from one sample of a study of CD8+ T cells in alopecia areata. Data came from immunoSEQ multiplex PCR; TCRdb stores just in-frame clones and leaves some out. The sample yields some 88,000 clones, 44% seen once. This specimen consisted of CD8+ T cells sorted from blood, obtained at week 24, from a patient treated with tofacitinib. These receptors were taken from a human donor with alopecia areata. Both conserved end residues are part of each CDR3. A D gene is named only where the DNA matches it firmly. Not all rows give a size; the values are once, few, many and, for expanded clones, a class.

TRBJ1-2 | NA | TRBV10-3 | NA | CAISPEEGYGYTF | TGTGCCATCAGCCCGGAGGAAGGGTATGGCTACACCTTC
TRBJ1-1 | NA | TRBV19 | few | CASSGRGGNTEAFF | TGTGCCAGTAGTGGCAGGGGAGGGAACACTGAAGCTTTCTTT
TRBJ2-6 | NA | TRBV29-1 | NA | CSVVKGFVLTF | TGCAGCGTTGTTAAAGGGTTCGTCCTGACTTTC
TRBJ2-3 | NA | TRBV29-1 | NA | CSADGVDSSLTSTDTQYF | TGCAGCGCTGATGGCGTGGACAGTTCACTTACTAGCACAGATACGCAGTATTTT
TRBJ2-7 | TRBD2 | TRBV2 | few | CASSAGLAWSSYEQYF | TGTGCCAGCAGTGCGGGACTAGCGTGGAGCTCCTACGAGCAGTACTTC
TRBJ2-7 | NA | TRBV29-1 | NA | CSVVGNKYEQYF | TGCAGCGTTGTGGGGAACAAGTACGAGCAGTACTTC
TRBJ2-7 | NA | TRBV5-4 | NA | CASRRTAGQDRDEQYF | TGTGCCAGCAGGAGGACGGCGGGGCAAGATAGAGACGAGCAGTACTTC
TRBJ2-2 | NA | TRBV7-9 | NA | CASRAWSGETGELFF | TGTGCCAGCAGGGCGTGGTCGGGAGAGACCGGGGAGCTGTTTTTT
TRBJ1-2 | NA | TRBV6-1 | NA | CASSVPSGFYGYTF | TGTGCCAGCAGTGTACCATCGGGATTCTATGGCTACACCTTC
TRBJ2-3 | NA | TRBV7-9 | few | CASSRGADTQYF | TGTGCCAGCAGCCGTGGAGCAGATACGCAGTATTTT
TRBJ2-7 | NA | TRBV28 | NA | CASRRGDRTGTNFYEQYF | TGTGCCAGCAGACGAGGGGACCGAACCGGGACAAATTTCTACGAGCAGTACTTC
TRBJ2-7 | TRBD1 | TRBV9 | NA | CASTLGTGDYEQYF | TGTGCCAGCACCTTAGGGACAGGGGACTACGAGCAGTACTTC
TRBJ2-5 | TRBD2 | TRBV9 | NA | CASSPWREEQETQYF | TGTGCCAGCAGCCCGTGGCGGGAGGAACAAGAGACCCAGTACTTC
TRBJ2-5 | NA | TRBV7-9 | NA | CASSPPGETQYF | TGTGCCAGCAGCCCCCCGGGGGAGACCCAGTACTTC
TRBJ2-7 | NA | TRBV10-2 | NA | CASSDRWDEQYF | TGCGCCAGCAGTGACCGGTGGGACGAGCAGTACTTC
TRBJ2-1 | TRBD2 | TRBV27 | NA | CASRGGYGREFF | TGTGCCAGCAGGGGGGGTTACGGGAGGGAGTTCTTC
TRBJ2-7 | NA | TRBV11-2 | few | CASSHRSRITDYEQYF | TGTGCCAGCAGCCACCGTTCTAGGATTACAGACTACGAGCAGTACTTC
TRBJ1-1 | NA | TRBV28 | NA | CASSSRRTLNTEAFF | TGTGCCAGCAGCTCCCGACGAACCTTGAACACTGAAGCTTTCTTT
TRBJ2-7 | TRBD1 | TRBV29-1 | few | CSVAGQGVAYEQYF | TGCAGCGTTGCCGGACAGGGGGTGGCCTACGAGCAGTACTTC
TRBJ2-3 | NA | TRBV21-1 | few | CARVPQGRSTDTQYF | TGTGCCCGGGTTCCACAGGGAAGATCCACAGATACGCAGTATTTT
TRBJ1-5 | NA | TRBV27 | NA | CASRDRSNSNQPQHF | TGTGCCAGCAGAGACAGGTCCAATAGCAATCAGCCCCAGCATTTT
TRBJ2-7 | NA | TRBV5-6 | NA | CASARGQGPYEQYF | TGTGCCAGCGCGCGGGGCCAGGGGCCATACGAGCAGTACTTC
TRBJ1-2 | NA | TRBV18 | NA | CASSPSGADSSTNYGYTF | TGTGCCAGCTCACCAAGCGGCGCGGACAGCTCGACTAACTATGGCTACACCTTC
TRBJ2-5 | NA | TRBV21-1 | few | CASSKVCSERQETQYF | TGTGCCAGCAGCAAAGTATGTTCTGAACGCCAAGAGACCCAGTACTTC
TRBJ2-3 | TRBD1 | TRBV11-2 | NA | CASSDGQDADTQYF | TGTGCCAGCAGTGACGGACAGGACGCAGATACGCAGTATTTT
TRBJ2-2 | NA | TRBV14 | few | CASSQLAYTGELFF | TGTGCCAGCAGCCAATTGGCCTACACCGGGGAGCTGTTTTTT
TRBJ2-5 | NA | TRBV11-2 | few | CASSLYQETQYF | TGTGCCAGCAGCCTGTACCAAGAGACCCAGTACTTC
TRBJ2-1 | TRBD1 | TRBV9 | few | CASSEAGQDRNEQFF | TGTGCCAGCAGCGAGGCGGGACAGGACCGGAATGAGCAGTTCTTC
TRBJ2-3 | TRBD2 | TRBV30 | few | CAWSYWTSGAPQYF | TGTGCCTGGAGCTACTGGACTAGCGGGGCCCCGCAGTATTTT
TRBJ2-5 | NA | TRBV29-1 | few | CSVKLGVRETQYF | TGCAGCGTTAAGCTAGGAGTTAGGGAGACCCAGTACTTC
TRBJ2-2 | TRBD2 | TRBV29-1 | few | CSVPAGGNGELFF | TGCAGCGTTCCGGCCGGGGGGAACGGGGAGCTGTTTTTT
TRBJ1-2 | NA | TRBV19 | NA | CASSPLPGNYGYTF | TGTGCCAGTAGCCCTCTTCCAGGGAACTATGGCTACACCTTC
TRBJ2-7 | NA | TRBV28 | NA | CASARMFEQYF | TGTGCCAGCGCGAGGATGTTCGAGCAGTACTTC
TRBJ2-4 | NA | TRBV4-3 | few | CASSRDTVLNIQYF | TGCGCCAGCAGCCGGGACACGGTCCTGAACATTCAGTACTTC
TRBJ2-5 | NA | TRBV7-9 | NA | CASSRAGQGQETQYF | TGTGCCAGCAGCCGGGCCGGCCAGGGTCAAGAGACCCAGTACTTC
TRBJ1-2 | NA | TRBV7-9 | few | CASSFGDTGFGYTF | TGTGCCAGCAGCTTTGGGGACACAGGGTTCGGCTACACCTTC
TRBJ1-1 | NA | TRBV6-6 | once | CASSYSNLALNTEAFF | TGTGCCAGCAGTTACTCGAATCTCGCACTAAACACTGAAGCTTTCTTT
TRBJ2-7 | TRBD1 | TRBV11-2 | NA | CASSGRDSAANFYEQYF | TGTGCCAGCAGCGGAAGGGACAGCGCGGCGAATTTCTACGAGCAGTACTTC
TRBJ2-7 | NA | TRBV7-2 | NA | CASSLWAQAHEQYF | TGTGCCAGCAGCTTATGGGCGCAAGCACACGAGCAGTACTTC
TRBJ2-7 | NA | TRBV4-2 | NA | CASSQEYIGAYEQYF | TGTGCCAGCAGCCAAGAGTATATAGGGGCCTACGAGCAGTACTTC
TRBJ1-2 | NA | TRBV19 | few | CASSTDRSNYGYTF | TGTGCCAGTAGTACCGACAGGAGTAACTATGGCTACACCTTC
TRBJ2-7 | TRBD2 | TRBV25-1 | NA | CASSALAANYEQYF | TGTGCCAGCAGTGCACTAGCGGCTAACTACGAGCAGTACTTC
TRBJ2-5 | NA | TRBV19 | few | CASKQETQYF | TGTGCCAGTAAGCAGGAGACCCAGTACTTC
TRBJ2-7 | NA | TRBV9 | once | CASGNRDPEQYF | TGTGCCAGCGGGAACCGGGATCCCGAGCAGTACTTC
TRBJ2-7 | NA | TRBV27 | NA | CASSLGRGGLEQYF | TGTGCCAGCAGTTTAGGCAGAGGGGGTCTCGAGCAGTACTTC
TRBJ1-5 | NA | TRBV4-1 | NA | CASSQDSPGVQPQHF | TGCGCCAGCAGCCAAGATTCGCCAGGGGTTCAGCCCCAGCATTTT
TRBJ2-1 | NA | TRBV11-2 | few | CASSSRLNEQFF | TGTGCCAGCAGCTCGAGGCTGAATGAGCAGTTCTTC
TRBJ2-2 | NA | TRBV29-1 | NA | CSVLATAGELFF | TGCAGCGTTCTGGCAACTGCCGGGGAGCTGTTTTTT
TRBJ1-2 | TRBD1 | TRBV4-2 | NA | CASTKGADENYGYTF | TGTGCCAGCACCAAGGGGGCAGATGAGAACTATGGCTACACCTTC
TRBJ2-7 | NA | TRBV27 | many | CASSDTEFSYEQYF | TGTGCCAGCAGTGACACGGAATTCTCCTACGAGCAGTACTTC